This entry features one T cell receptor beta chain sequence. What it binds is not known. The length of the CDR3 is 15 residues. V shed 2 bases and J shed 6 bases, with 14 bases lying between them. Per the germline V gene, CDR1 is SGHRS and CDR2 is YFSETQ. Profiling relied on immunoSEQ multiplex PCR, and the TCRdb table lists in-frame clones only, not all of them. Among roughly 100,000 clones listed, over 80% were seen once. The data were obtained in a study of T cell responses to AZD1222 COVID-19 vaccine. Study conclusions and caveats: Possibly, clonal diversity was underestimated; donors were largely white British and included more females.

Source: peripheral blood, taken on day 0 of AZD1222 vaccination. The clonotype originates from an adult in good health. This chain connects TRBV5-1 to TRBJ2-2; D remains unclear. CDR3 sequence reads: CASSFYYLSPGELFF. The DNA for the CDR3 is TGCGCCAGCAGCTTCTACTACCTCTCCCCCGGGGAGCTGTTTTTT.